Below are 21 T cell receptor beta chains sequenced from a single sample in a study of type 1 and type 2 diabetes patients. Amplification started from genomic DNA. Multiplex PCR with 30 forward and 13 reverse primers amplified the TCR beta CDR3. Using its own MiXCR run on the multiplex PCR reads, TCRdb lists one record per CDR3 protein. The sample holds approximately 260,000 distinct CDR3 sequences, around 47% seen once. Specimen: peripheral blood mononuclear cells (PBMCs). These TCRs come from a man between 18 and 29 years old with type 2 diabetes.

This chain joins TRBV2 and TRBJ2-1, with 11 bases matching TRBD1. The CDR3 sequence is 15 residues long. Per germline, CDR1 SNHLY and CDR2 FYNNEI. V dropped 7 bases and J dropped 10; count of bases not matched to a gene: 12. The chain's CDR3 is CASTRPGQGDGEQFF. The DNA for the CDR3 is TGTGCCAGCACCAGACCGGGACAGGGGGATGGAGAGCAGTTCTTC.

The rearrangement joins TRBV6-6 to TRBJ1-2; no clear D gene. Germline lookup yields CDR1 MNHNY and CDR2 SVGAGI (reference sequence). The CDR3 runs 15 residues. Trimming stripped 2 bases from V and 7 bases from J, with 17 bases between. Written as DNA, the CDR3 is TGTGCCAGCAGTTACAAGGCGGGGTTGGAGGGTGGCTACACCTTC. Encoded protein: CASSYKAGLEGGYTF.

V and J are TRBV12-5 and TRBJ1-2; no clear D. The CDR3 contains 13 residues. Germline lookup yields CDR1 LGHNT and CDR2 FRNRAP. V was cut by 7 bases and J by 0 bases, with 9 bases left in between. The DNA for the CDR3 is TGTGCTAGTGCCCGATTGACTAACTATGGCTACACCTTC. Protein sequence: CASARLTNYGYTF.

A single count supports this clonotype. This rearrangement joins TRBV2 to TRBJ1-6, with 10 positions matching TRBD1. Germline V gives CDR1 SNHLY, CDR2 FYNNEI. With V trimmed by 8 bases and J by 8 bases, 0 bases remained unmatched. CDR3 length: 12 amino acids. The CDR3 DNA reads TGTGCCAGCGGGACAGGGGATTCACCCCTCCACTTT. Translation gives CASGTGDSPLHF.

The V gene is TRBV7-3, the J gene TRBJ2-3; 7 bases line up with TRBD2. The CDR3 is 15 amino acids. The V segment lost 9 bases and the J segment 2 bases; nucleotides outside the gene matches: 11. CDR1 is SGHTA and CDR2 is FQGTGA in the germline V gene. CDR3 in amino acids: CASVKPGGDTDTQYF. Written as DNA, the CDR3 is TGTGCCAGTGTCAAACCGGGGGGTGACACAGATACGCAGTATTTT.

This clonotype came up a few times. This sequence joins TRBV29-1 and TRBJ2-5; a possible D gene is TRBD1 (6 bases). The V gene lost 2 bases and the J gene lost 5 bases, with 21 bases spanning the gap. Germline V gene sequence: CDR1 SQVTM, CDR2 ANQGSEA. This CDR3 has 16 amino acids. The CDR3 DNA reads TGCAGCGTTGAATTTGTGGTCAGGGGCATTCGGGAGACCCAGTACTTC. It codes for CSVEFVVRGIRETQYF.

In this sample, this clonotype turned up a few times. This rearrangement joins TRBV30 to TRBJ2-5; D might be TRBD1 or TRBD2, each matching 5 bases. Trimming shortened V by 5 bases and J by 5 bases, and 24 bases separated the two germline ends. The CDR3 totals 16 residues. Per the germline V gene, CDR1 is GTSNPN and CDR2 is SVGIG (reference sequence). CDR3 loop: CAWSTPGAVIRETQYF. The CDR3 nucleotides read TGTGCCTGGTCGACCCCCGGGGCAGTAATCCGGGAGACCCAGTACTTC.

This clonotype is categorized as large (0.1 to 1%). This chain joins TRBV20-1 and TRBJ2-7; D may be TRBD2 (6 bases). This CDR3 is 13 amino acids long. V lost 6 bases and J lost 0, with 12 bases in between. Germline CDR1 DFQATT, CDR2 SNEGSKA (reference sequence). CDR3 sequence: CSAWRASSYEQYF. The CDR3 region has the DNA TGCAGTGCCTGGAGGGCAAGCTCCTACGAGCAGTACTTC.

The chain combines TRBV7-9 with TRBJ2-1; D ambiguous. With 1 base removed from V and 4 bases from J, the gap between germline ends came to 8 bases. This CDR3 comprises 14 residues. Germline loops: CDR1 SEHNR, CDR2 FQNEAQ (reference sequence). CDR3 sequence reads: CASSLGQAYNEQFF. For the CDR3, the DNA is TGTGCCAGCAGCTTAGGGCAGGCATACAATGAGCAGTTCTTC.

The chain joins TRBV19 to TRBJ2-5; 12 bases agree with TRBD2. Unmatched junction bases numbered 9, after V lost 0 bases and J lost 4 bases. Germline V gene data show CDR1 as LNHDA and CDR2 as SQIVND (reference sequence). This CDR3 contains 18 residues. CDR3 in amino acids: CASSIDTSSGRATETQYF. The CDR3 bases are TGTGCCAGTAGTATAGACACCTCTAGCGGGAGGGCTACAGAGACCCAGTACTTC.

This clonotype was counted a few times. The chain joins TRBV2 to TRBJ1-6; D is perhaps TRBD1 (5 bases). CDR3 length: 15 residues. V dropped 1 base and J dropped 4 bases, with 8 bases sitting between them. Germline CDR1 reads SNHLY; CDR2 reads FYNNEI. In DNA, the CDR3 is TGTGCCAGCAGTGAAGTGGGGGGTTATAATTCACCCCTCCACTTT. Its protein product is CASSEVGGYNSPLHF.

The chain carries TRBV19 and TRBJ1-4; TRBD1 agrees at 9 bases. Germline V CDR1 and CDR2: LNHDA, SQIVND (reference sequence). The CDR3 runs to 15 residues. The J segment lost 7 bases and the V segment lost 5 bases, leaving 8 bases of the junction unmatched. The DNA for the CDR3 is TGTGCCAGTAGTGACAGGGGGTACGGAGCTGAAAAACTGTTTTTT. Translation gives CASSDRGYGAEKLFF.

Worth noting for this clonotype: A read error is possible here, since a much larger clone lies one base away. The chain combines TRBV6-1 with TRBJ1-4; D unclear. V lost 3 bases and J lost 0, with 5 bases in between. Germline CDR1 MNHNS, CDR2 SASEGT. There are 14 residues in the CDR3. CDR3 in amino acids: CASSDRATNEKLFF. As DNA, the CDR3 is TGTGCCAGCAGTGACAGAGCAACTAATGAAAAACTGTTTTTT.

Concerning this clonotype itself: Germline and junction disagree at one end, which may indicate a read error. CDR3 residues: CTSSQSQGGNQPQHF. CDR3 nucleotide sequence: TGTACCAGCAGCCAGTCTCAGGGTGGCAATCAGCCCCAGCATTTT. The chain links TRBV28 to TRBJ1-5; tentative D call: TRBD1 (5 bases). This CDR3 contains 15 residues. Per the germline V gene, CDR1 is MDHEN and CDR2 is SYDVKM. Combining the CDR3 with reference TRBV28 and TRBJ1-5 gives the whole variable domain DVKVTQSSRYLVKRTGEKVFLECVQDMDHENMFWYRQDPGLGLRLIYFSYDVKMKEKGDIPEGYSVSREKKERFSLILESASTNQTSMYLCTSSQSQGGNQPQHFGDGTRLSIL.

CDR3: CASSPGRGEYF. The CDR3 DNA follows: TGTGCCAGCAGCCCCGGAAGGGGCGAGTATTTT. V is TRBV6-2 or TRBV6-3 and J is TRBJ2-3; D is perhaps TRBD1 (5 bases). Trimming removed 6 bases at V and 13 bases at J, with 14 bases between. Per germline, CDR1 MNHEY and CDR2 SVGEGT. The CDR3 is 11 residues long.

V is TRBV2 and J is TRBJ1-6, with D unclear. The CDR3 loop spans 14 amino acids. CDR1 is SNHLY and CDR2 is FYNNEI in the germline V gene. Trimming removed 6 bases at V and 7 bases at J, with 13 bases between. DNA for the CDR3: TGTGCCAGCAGATTTTGGCAGGACAATTCACCCCTCCACTTT. Translated, it gives CASRFWQDNSPLHF.

Turning to this clonotype: A read error is likely, as this CDR3 ends without the conserved phenylalanine or tryptophan. V is TRBV7-8 and J is TRBJ2-7; either TRBD1 or TRBD2 may fit D (5 bases each). Germline V CDR1 and CDR2: SGHVS, FQNEAQ. This CDR3 contains 14 residues. V was clipped by 5 bases and J by 6 bases, with 17 bases between them. The CDR3 DNA reads TGTGCCAGCAGCGAGCGATGGGACGGCGGCGAGCAGTACCTC. Protein product: CASSERWDGGEQYL.

The V and J genes are TRBV7-9 and TRBJ2-5; TRBD2 matches 15 bases. CDR3 length equals 19 residues. The junction had 11 bases not matched to a gene; V was cut back by 3 bases and J by 3 bases. Germline V gene lookup returns CDR1 SEHNR and CDR2 FQNEAQ (reference sequence). DNA of the CDR3: TGTGCCAGCAGCTTCCCCAGGACTAGCGGGAGGGCCTTGGAAGAGACCCAGTACTTC. Its protein product is CASSFPRTSGRALEETQYF.

This chain connects TRBV29-1 to TRBJ2-2, with 10 bases fitting TRBD1. The trim removed 6 bases at V and 1 base at J, leaving 2 bases unmatched. CDR3 length: 14 residues. Germline assignment: CDR1 SQVTM and CDR2 ANQGSEA. Here the CDR3 DNA reads TGCAGCGTGGGGGACAGGGGGAACACCGGGGAGCTGTTTTTT. It is translated as CSVGDRGNTGELFF.

V gene TRBV30 combines with J gene TRBJ2-5, with 7 bases lining up with TRBD2. The junction had 7 bases not matched to a gene; V was cut back by 4 bases and J by 5 bases. CDR3 length: 13 residues. Germline loops: CDR1 GTSNPN, CDR2 SVGIG (reference sequence). The CDR3 protein is CAWTPGGVETQYF. Here the CDR3 DNA reads TGTGCCTGGACCCCGGGGGGAGTGGAGACCCAGTACTTC.

For the CDR3, the DNA is TGTGCCAGCAGCTTAGCCGGCAAAAACTATGGCTACACCTTC. It encodes CASSLAGKNYGYTF. The genes are TRBV7-8 and TRBJ1-2, with no clear D. Trimming took 0 bases from V and 2 from J, leaving 7 bases between them. CDR1 is SGHVS, CDR2 FQNEAQ, per germline. This CDR3 is built from 14 residues.